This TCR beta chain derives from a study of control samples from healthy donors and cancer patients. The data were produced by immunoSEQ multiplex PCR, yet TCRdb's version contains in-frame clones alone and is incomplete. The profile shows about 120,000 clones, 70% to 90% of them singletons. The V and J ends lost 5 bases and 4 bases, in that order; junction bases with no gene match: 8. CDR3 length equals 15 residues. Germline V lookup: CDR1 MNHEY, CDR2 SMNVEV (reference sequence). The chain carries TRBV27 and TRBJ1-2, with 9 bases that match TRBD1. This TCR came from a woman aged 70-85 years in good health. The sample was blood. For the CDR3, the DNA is TGTGCCAGCAGTCTAGGGGGACAGGGCCCCTATGGCTACACCTTC. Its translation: CASSLGGQGPYGYTF.